The 8 T cell receptor beta chains below all came from one sample that was sequenced in a study of blood T cell repertoires in COVID-19. TCRdb's table, derived via immunoSEQ multiplex PCR, lists solely in-frame clones and lacks some. Seen here are about 330,000 clones, approximately 87% observed once, and the top ten hold roughly 5.2%. Sequences were obtained from PBMCs or T cells enriched from blood (not recorded which). Source of these receptors: a young woman who had recovered from COVID-19.

The rearrangement joins TRBV4-2 to TRBJ2-7, with TRBD1 matching 10 bases. Per the germline V gene, CDR1 is LGHNA and CDR2 is YNFKEQ. The ends lost 0 bases at V and 5 bases at J; junction bases unmatched: 16. CDR3 size: 19 residues. The CDR3 DNA sequence: TGTGCCAGCAGCCAAGACTCCCGGGACAGGGGCCTATTTTTTGACGAGCAGTACTTC. Its translation is CASSQDSRDRGLFFDEQYF.

The chain combines TRBV7-9 with TRBJ1-1, with 7 nucleotides matching TRBD1. CDR3 length equals 14 residues. Trimming cost V 5 bases and J 0 bases; bases outside gene matches: 3. The V gene's germline CDR1 is SEHNR and CDR2 FQNEAQ (reference sequence). The CDR3 nucleotides are TGTGCCAGCAGCCGAGGGGGCCTGAACACTGAAGCTTTCTTT. Translation: CASSRGGLNTEAFF.

V is TRBV19 and J is TRBJ1-1; maybe TRBD1 (5 bases). The germline V gene has CDR1 LNHDA and CDR2 SQIVND (reference sequence). The CDR3 runs 11 residues. The V and J ends lost 4 bases and 10 bases respectively, with 10 bases between them. This chain's CDR3 is CASSTQGRAFF. The CDR3 DNA follows: TGTGCCAGTAGTACCCAGGGAAGAGCTTTCTTT.

The gene calls are TRBV30 and TRBJ1-6; D is unresolved. CDR1 and CDR2 from the germline V gene are GTSNPN and SVGIG (reference sequence). The V end was cut by 3 bases, the J end by 2 bases, with 11 bases between. CDR3 length: 15 amino acids. The CDR3 here is CAWRRLVTYNSPLHF. CDR3 DNA sequence: TGTGCCTGGAGGAGGTTGGTGACCTATAATTCACCCCTCCACTTT.

This clone has just one count. This chain joins TRBV7-9 and TRBJ1-5; D is unresolved. CDR1 SEHNR and CDR2 FQNEAQ come from the germline V gene (reference sequence). There are 14 residues in the CDR3. V lost 5 bases and J lost 4, with 12 bases in between. CDR3: CASSPGGLNQPQHF. The CDR3 nucleotides read TGTGCCAGCAGCCCAGGTGGGTTGAATCAGCCCCAGCATTTT. The whole variable domain, filled in from reference TRBV7-9 and TRBJ1-5, reads DTGVSQNPRHKITKRGQNVTFRCDPISEHNRLYWYRQTLGQGPEFLTYFQNEAQLEKSRLLSDRFSAERPKGSFSTLEIQRTEQGDSAMYLCASSPGGLNQPQHFGDGTRLSIL.

This clone was detected a few times. The V call is TRBV28, the J call TRBJ2-3, with a possible D match to TRBD2 (5 bases). The CDR3 totals 13 residues. Germline V lookup: CDR1 MDHEN, CDR2 SYDVKM. The CDR3 protein is CAGGIPSEDTQYF. The CDR3 coding sequence is TGTGCAGGAGGTATTCCTTCAGAAGATACGCAGTATTTT.

The chain combines TRBV10-1 with TRBJ2-1; D is possibly TRBD2 (5 bases). Germline values: CDR1 WNHNN, CDR2 SYGVQD (reference sequence). The CDR3 contains 12 residues. The germline V and J ends were trimmed by 6 bases and 11 bases, with 14 bases remaining between them. CDR3 residues: CASRAATGKQFF. The DNA for the CDR3 is TGCGCCAGCAGAGCCGCGACGGGGAAGCAGTTCTTC.

The chain joins TRBV19 to TRBJ1-5, with 10 bases matching TRBD1. After removal of 7 bases from V and 5 bases from J, the junction contained 8 bases not matched to a gene. CDR3 size: 15 residues. Germline-derived CDR1 and CDR2 are LNHDA and SQIVND (reference sequence). The DNA of the CDR3 is TGTGCCAGTACTCGGACAGGGGGAAGGGATCAGCCCCAGCATTTT. This gives the protein CASTRTGGRDQPQHF. The complete variable domain, with remaining parts taken from reference TRBV19 and TRBJ1-5, reads DGGITQSPKYLFRKEGQNVTLSCEQNLNHDAMYWYRQDPGQGLRLIYYSQIVNDFQKGDIAEGYSVSREKKESFPLTVTSAQKNPTAFYLCASTRTGGRDQPQHFGDGTRLSIL.